Each of the 5 T cell receptor beta chains below was sequenced from the same sample in a study of cytomegalovirus exposure and HLA in healthy donors (dated by TCRdb to about 2017). The method was the immunoSEQ multiplex PCR assay. The multiplex PCR relied on a mix of 60 forward primers for TCR Vbeta segments and 13 reverse primers for TCR Jbeta segments. TCRdb took over this immuneACCESS table, retaining in-frame rearrangements with V and J assigned. Such tables are incomplete; in checked studies, under half of the missing clones stem from an unresolved V gene, and the remainder is unexplained. The sample profile shows under 130,000 clones; 74% of them were found once. About 2.8% of the sample belongs to the ten largest clones. Sequencing used PBMCs. These receptor sequences come from a man aged 50-60 years in good health and CMV-seropositive.

This clone was recorded only once. J is TRBJ2-7 and V is TRBV11-2; the D is unclear. Germline values: CDR1 SGHAT, CDR2 FQNNGV. The CDR3 covers 15 residues. The ends were cut back, 1 base at V and 7 bases at J, with 17 bases in the middle. CDR3: CASSLASAAPSEQYF. The CDR3 bases are TGTGCCAGCAGCTTAGCCTCCGCGGCTCCTTCGGAGCAGTACTTC.

This sequence joins TRBV5-6 and TRBJ1-2; D is perhaps TRBD1 (5 bases). This CDR3 contains 15 residues. CDR1 and CDR2 (germline): SGHDT, YYEEEE. Deletions cut 4 bases from V and 0 bases from J, with 13 bases between. The CDR3 loop reads CASSRTMTANYGYTF. CDR3 nucleotides: TGTGCCAGCAGCCGTACTATGACAGCTAACTATGGCTACACCTTC.

This clone was picked up one time. This chain links TRBV30 with TRBJ1-2, with a possible D match to TRBD1 (6 bases). The germline V gene has CDR1 GTSNPN and CDR2 SVGIG (reference sequence). The V and J ends lost 0 bases and 3 bases respectively, with 11 bases between them. The CDR3 runs to 14 residues. CDR3 residues: CAWSVLPGDYGYTF. The CDR3 nucleotides are TGTGCCTGGAGTGTCTTGCCAGGGGACTATGGCTACACCTTC.

The chain joins TRBV27 to TRBJ1-2; no reliable D call. Germline CDR1 MNHEY, CDR2 SMNVEV (reference sequence). CDR3 length: 16 amino acids. Trimming pared 2 bases from V and 5 bases from J, leaving 18 bases between. DNA for the CDR3: TGTGCCAGCAGTTTAAAACAGCTCCCAACCAATTATGGCTACACCTTC. Amino acids: CASSLKQLPTNYGYTF.

The V and J genes are TRBV11-2 and TRBJ2-7; TRBD2 matches at 8 bases. The ends lost 4 bases at V and 2 bases at J; junction bases unmatched: 4. The germline V gene encodes CDR1 SGHAT and CDR2 FQNNGV. The CDR3 has 14 amino acids. CDR3 bases: TGTGCCAGCAGCTCCAGCGGGGGACCCTACGAGCAGTACTTC. This translates into CASSSSGGPYEQYF.